The 10 T cell receptor beta chains below all came from one sample that was sequenced in a study of blood T cell repertoires in COVID-19 (dated by TCRdb to about 2020). The method behind the library was the immunoSEQ multiplex PCR assay. This immuneACCESS table, as held by TCRdb, lists in-frame sequences with V and J called but not all clones. Of the missing ones, under half trace to an unresolved V gene in checked studies; the others have no known cause. The sample includes around 280,000 clones, with roughly 85% observed a single time. The ten largest clones represent around 5.8% of the sample. Sequencing was done on a sample of PBMCs or T cells enriched from blood (not recorded which). The receptors shown here come from a woman in her thirties or forties who had recovered from COVID-19.

This clone was seen just once. CDR3 sequence: CASSYSEQSYNSPLHF. The CDR3 DNA reads as TGTGCCAGCAGTTACTCGGAACAGTCCTATAATTCACCCCTCCACTTT. The chain couples TRBV6-5 to TRBJ1-6, with D unresolved. V lost 0 bases to trimming and J lost 1 base, with 7 bases between them. The CDR3 covers 16 residues. Germline V gene sequence: CDR1 MNHEY, CDR2 SVGAGI.

V is TRBV9 and J is TRBJ2-7, with a weak D call TRBD2 (6 bases). The CDR3 length is 13 residues. Germline assignment: CDR1 SGDLS and CDR2 YYNGEE. V lost 2 bases, J lost 3 bases, and 9 bases lay in between. The CDR3 sequence is CASSVGLNYEQYF. CDR3 DNA sequence: TGTGCCAGCAGCGTGGGACTGAACTACGAGCAGTACTTC. The full variable domain, in which reference TRBV9 and TRBJ2-7 provide the parts outside the CDR3, is DSGVTQTPKHLITATGQRVTLRCSPRSGDLSVYWYQQSLDQGLQFLIQYYNGEERAKGNILERFSAQQFPDLHSELNLSSLELGDSALYFCASSVGLNYEQYFGPGTRLTVT.

This clone has a handful of counts. This rearrangement joins TRBV6-5 to TRBJ2-1, with D hard to call. The CDR3 length is 15 residues. CDR1 is MNHEY, CDR2 SVGAGI, per germline. V shed 0 bases and J shed 4 bases, with 10 bases lying between them. The CDR3 here is CASSYSGSEYNEQFF. In DNA, the CDR3 is TGTGCCAGCAGTTACTCCGGGTCAGAGTACAATGAGCAGTTCTTC.

The DNA for the CDR3 is TGTGCCACCAGCAGACCAGGACAGCGAAGCTCTGGAAACACCATATATTTT. The encoded protein is CATSRPGQRSSGNTIYF. The rearrangement uses TRBV15 and TRBJ1-3; possibly TRBD1 for D (6 bases). Germline CDR1 and CDR2: LNHNV and YYDKDF (reference sequence). Trimming cost V 2 bases and J 0 bases, with 14 bases left between them. There are 17 residues in the CDR3. The full variable domain, completed using reference TRBV15 and TRBJ1-3, is DAMVIQNPRYQVTQFGKPVTLSCSQTLNHNVMYWYQQKSSQAPKLLFHYYDKDFNNEADTPDNFQSRRPNTSFCFLDIRSPGLGDTAMYLCATSRPGQRSSGNTIYFGEGSWLTVV.

The V gene is TRBV7-2, the J gene TRBJ2-2; D is perhaps TRBD2 (6 bases). Between the trimmed V and J ends, which lost 1 base and 2 bases, there was a span of 11 bases. The CDR3 length is 16 residues. Germline V CDR1 and CDR2: SGHTA, FQGNSA. CDR3 bases: TGTGCCAGCAGCTTAGGGGGTAGCGGAAACACCGGGGAGCTGTTTTTT. Translating it yields CASSLGGSGNTGELFF.

In its sample, this clone was seen once. The rearrangement links TRBV28 to TRBJ1-1, with 9 bases lining up with TRBD1. From germline, CDR1 is MDHEN and CDR2 SYDVKM. The V gene end was trimmed by 5 bases and the J gene end by 2 bases; junction bases not matched to a gene: 6. This CDR3 comprises 15 residues. CDR3 DNA sequence: TGTGCCAGCAGTCAAGGACAGGGGCGAAACACTGAAGCTTTCTTT. As protein: CASSQGQGRNTEAFF.

A single count supports this clone. The chain recombines TRBV2 with TRBJ2-7; 7 bases agree with TRBD2. The V segment lost 5 bases and the J segment 4 bases; nucleotides outside the gene matches: 8. This CDR3 comprises 14 residues. CDR1 is SNHLY, CDR2 FYNNEI, per germline. The CDR3 DNA reads TGTGCCAGCAGTATCCGTACTAGCGCGTACGAGCAGTACTTC. This codes for CASSIRTSAYEQYF. The whole variable domain, filled in from reference TRBV2 and TRBJ2-7, reads EPEVTQTPSHQVTQMGQEVILRCVPISNHLYFYWYRQILGQKVEFLVSFYNNEISEKSEIFDDQFSVERPDGSNFTLKIRSTKLEDSAMYFCASSIRTSAYEQYFGPGTRLTVT.

The chain recombines TRBV7-8 with TRBJ1-2, with 10 bases fitting TRBD1. From germline, CDR1 is SGHVS and CDR2 FQNEAQ. The CDR3 covers 15 residues. After removal of 2 bases from V and 8 bases from J, the junction contained 8 bases not matched to a gene. The CDR3: CASSLRGQGHGGYTF. DNA for the CDR3: TGTGCCAGCAGCTTAAGGGGACAGGGGCACGGGGGCTACACCTTC.

The chain joins TRBV7-2 to TRBJ2-5; 12 bases align to TRBD1. In germline, CDR1 is SGHTA, CDR2 FQGNSA. The CDR3 has 16 amino acids. V lost 5 bases to trimming and J lost 4 bases; unmatched junction nucleotides: 8. CDR3: CASSLTRDRGLETQYF. The CDR3 DNA is TGTGCCAGCAGCCTAACCCGGGACAGGGGGCTAGAGACCCAGTACTTC.

The rearrangement links TRBV10-2 to TRBJ2-3; 8 bases align to TRBD2. Germline V lookup: CDR1 WSHSY, CDR2 SAAADI. This CDR3 contains 19 residues. Unmatched junction bases numbered 21, after V lost 6 bases and J lost 4 bases. CDR3 amino acids: CASRGPQAGEGGYPDTQYF. CDR3 coding DNA: TGCGCCAGCAGAGGGCCCCAAGCGGGAGAAGGAGGGTATCCAGATACGCAGTATTTT.